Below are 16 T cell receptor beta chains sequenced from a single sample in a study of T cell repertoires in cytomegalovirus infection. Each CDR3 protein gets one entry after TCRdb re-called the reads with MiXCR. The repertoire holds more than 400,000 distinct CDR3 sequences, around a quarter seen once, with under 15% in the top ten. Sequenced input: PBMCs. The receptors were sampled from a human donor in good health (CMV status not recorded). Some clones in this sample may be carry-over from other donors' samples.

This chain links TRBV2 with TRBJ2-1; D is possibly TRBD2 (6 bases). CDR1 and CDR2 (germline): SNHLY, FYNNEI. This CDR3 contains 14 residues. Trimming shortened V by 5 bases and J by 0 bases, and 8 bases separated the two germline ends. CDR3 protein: CASSKTSSYNEQFF. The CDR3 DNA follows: TGTGCCAGCAGTAAGACTAGCTCCTACAATGAGCAGTTCTTC. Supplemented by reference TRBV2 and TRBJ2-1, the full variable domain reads EPEVTQTPSHQVTQMGQEVILRCVPISNHLYFYWYRQILGQKVEFLVSFYNNEISEKSEIFDDQFSVERPDGSNFTLKIRSTKLEDSAMYFCASSKTSSYNEQFFGPGTRLTVL.

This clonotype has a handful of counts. The CDR3: CSANPGQGANEQFF. The CDR3 DNA reads as TGCAGTGCTAATCCGGGACAGGGGGCAAATGAGCAGTTCTTC. The rearrangement joins TRBV20-1 to TRBJ2-1, with 12 positions matching TRBD1. Germline trimming cut 4 bases from V and 7 bases from J; bases unmatched to any gene: 5. Per the germline V gene, CDR1 is DFQATT and CDR2 is SNEGSKA (reference sequence). This CDR3 has 14 residues.

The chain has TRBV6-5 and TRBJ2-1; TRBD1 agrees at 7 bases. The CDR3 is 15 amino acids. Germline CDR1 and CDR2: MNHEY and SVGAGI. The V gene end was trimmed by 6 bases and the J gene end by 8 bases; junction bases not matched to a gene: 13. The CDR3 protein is CASRSPWTGGDEQFF. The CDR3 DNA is TGTGCCAGCAGGTCACCCTGGACAGGTGGCGATGAGCAGTTCTTC.

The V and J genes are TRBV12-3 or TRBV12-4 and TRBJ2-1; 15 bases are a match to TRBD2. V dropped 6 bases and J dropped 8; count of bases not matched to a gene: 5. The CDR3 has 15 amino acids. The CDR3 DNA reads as TGTGCCAGCAGATACAGGACTAGCGGGAGGGATGAGCAGTTCTTC. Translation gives CASRYRTSGRDEQFF.

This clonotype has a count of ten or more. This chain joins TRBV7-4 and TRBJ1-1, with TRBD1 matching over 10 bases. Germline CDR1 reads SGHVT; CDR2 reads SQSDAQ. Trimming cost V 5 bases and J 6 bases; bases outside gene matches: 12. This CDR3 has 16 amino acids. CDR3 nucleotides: TGTGCCAGCAGCCCAAGAACCGGGACAGGGGACCCTGAAGCTTTCTTT. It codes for CASSPRTGTGDPEAFF.

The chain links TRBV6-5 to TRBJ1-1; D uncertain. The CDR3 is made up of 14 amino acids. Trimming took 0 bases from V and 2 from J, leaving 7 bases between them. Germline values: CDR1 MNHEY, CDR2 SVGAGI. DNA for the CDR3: TGTGCCAGCAGTTACTCGAGGGATAACACTGAAGCTTTCTTT. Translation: CASSYSRDNTEAFF.

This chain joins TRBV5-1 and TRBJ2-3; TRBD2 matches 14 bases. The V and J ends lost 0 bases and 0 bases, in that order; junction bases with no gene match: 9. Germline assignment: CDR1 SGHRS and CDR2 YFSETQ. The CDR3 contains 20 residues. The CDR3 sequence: CASSLEMGLAGATSTDTQYF. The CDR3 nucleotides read TGCGCCAGCAGCTTGGAAATGGGACTAGCGGGAGCAACTAGCACAGATACGCAGTATTTT.

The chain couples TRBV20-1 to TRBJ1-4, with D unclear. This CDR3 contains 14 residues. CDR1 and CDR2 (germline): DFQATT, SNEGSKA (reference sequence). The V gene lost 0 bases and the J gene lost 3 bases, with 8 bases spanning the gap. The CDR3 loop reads CSARDPGPNEKLFF. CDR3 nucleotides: TGCAGTGCTAGAGACCCGGGCCCTAATGAAAAACTGTTTTTT.

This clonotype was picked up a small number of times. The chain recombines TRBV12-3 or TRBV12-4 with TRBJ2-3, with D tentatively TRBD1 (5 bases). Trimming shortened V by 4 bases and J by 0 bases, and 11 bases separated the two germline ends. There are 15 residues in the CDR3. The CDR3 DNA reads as TGTGCCAGCAGTTCAACAGGCGCTAGCACAGATACGCAGTATTTT. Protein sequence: CASSSTGASTDTQYF.

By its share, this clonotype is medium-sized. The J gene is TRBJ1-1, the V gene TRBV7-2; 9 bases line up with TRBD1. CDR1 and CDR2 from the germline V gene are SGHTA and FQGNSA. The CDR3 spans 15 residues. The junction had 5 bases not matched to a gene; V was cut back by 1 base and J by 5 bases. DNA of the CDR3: TGTGCCAGCAGCTTAGGGACAGGGGTCCTGACTGAAGCTTTCTTT. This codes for CASSLGTGVLTEAFF.

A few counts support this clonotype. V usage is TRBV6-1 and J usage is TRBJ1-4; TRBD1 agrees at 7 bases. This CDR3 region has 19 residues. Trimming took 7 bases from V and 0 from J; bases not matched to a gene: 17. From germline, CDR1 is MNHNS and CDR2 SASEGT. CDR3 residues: CASIKNPRGGVATNEKLFF. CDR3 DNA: TGTGCCAGCATCAAGAACCCCAGGGGGGGCGTCGCAACTAATGAAAAACTGTTTTTT.

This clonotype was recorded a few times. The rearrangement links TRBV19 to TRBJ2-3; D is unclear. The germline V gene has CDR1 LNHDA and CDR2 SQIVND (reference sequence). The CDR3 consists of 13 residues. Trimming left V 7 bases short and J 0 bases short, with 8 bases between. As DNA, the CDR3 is TGTGCCAGTACCCCGAGCAGCACAGATACGCAGTATTTT. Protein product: CASTPSSTDTQYF.

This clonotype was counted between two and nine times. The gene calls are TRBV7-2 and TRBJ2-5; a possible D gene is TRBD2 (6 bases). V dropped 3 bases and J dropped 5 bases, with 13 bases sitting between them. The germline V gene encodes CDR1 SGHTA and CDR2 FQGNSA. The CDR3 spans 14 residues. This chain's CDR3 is CASSFRARGETQYF. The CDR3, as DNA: TGTGCCAGCAGCTTTCGGGCCCGGGGGGAGACCCAGTACTTC.

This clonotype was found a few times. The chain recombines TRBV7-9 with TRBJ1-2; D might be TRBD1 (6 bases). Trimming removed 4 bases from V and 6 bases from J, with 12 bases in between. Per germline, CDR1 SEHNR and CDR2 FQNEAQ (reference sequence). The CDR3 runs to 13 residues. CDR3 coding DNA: TGTGCCAGCAGCTCAGGGGTGGGCCATGGCTACACCTTC. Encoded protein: CASSSGVGHGYTF.

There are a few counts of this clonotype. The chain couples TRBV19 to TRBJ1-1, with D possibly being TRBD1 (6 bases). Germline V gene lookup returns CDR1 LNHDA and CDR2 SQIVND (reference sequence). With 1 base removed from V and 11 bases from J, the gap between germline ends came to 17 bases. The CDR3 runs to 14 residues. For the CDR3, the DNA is TGTGCCAGTAGTATAGGAGGGCAGGGGAGGTCGGCTTTCTTT. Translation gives CASSIGGQGRSAFF.

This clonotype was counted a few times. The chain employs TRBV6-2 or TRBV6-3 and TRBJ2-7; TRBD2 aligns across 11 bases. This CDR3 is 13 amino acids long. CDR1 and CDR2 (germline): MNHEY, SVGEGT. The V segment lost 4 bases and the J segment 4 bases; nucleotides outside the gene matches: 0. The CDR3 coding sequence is TGTGCCAGCAGTTCTAGCGGGAGGTACGAGCAGTACGTC. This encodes CASSSSGRYEQYV.